One sample yielded the 18 T cell receptor beta chains listed below, sequenced in a study of CD8 T cells in ankylosing spondylitis. TCRdb itself ran the 5' RACE reads through MiXCR, one entry per CDR3 protein. This table has some 150,000 distinct CDR3 sequences, around 43% appearing once. The sample taken for sequencing was synovial fluid, either unsorted or a sorted T cell fraction (not recorded which). The receptors were gathered from a male donor with ankylosing spondylitis.

The V and J genes are TRBV12-5 and TRBJ1-2, with 7 bases identical to TRBD1. Trimming removed 7 bases from V and 6 bases from J; junction bases left unmatched: 14. Germline lookup yields CDR1 LGHNT and CDR2 FRNRAP. The CDR3 is made up of 15 amino acids. The CDR3 DNA follows: TGTGCTAGTGTCCCCCTCCTGACAGGGCCGGATGGCTACACCTTC. Encoded protein: CASVPLLTGPDGYTF.

The V gene is TRBV12-3 or TRBV12-4, the J gene TRBJ2-3; 8 bases align to TRBD2. The CDR3 has 15 residues. The V segment lost 6 bases and the J segment 4 bases; nucleotides outside the gene matches: 9. The CDR3 bases are TGTGCCAGCAGCTCTACGCGGGGGGCCTCAGATACGCAGTATTTT. Translating gives CASSSTRGASDTQYF.

The chain joins TRBV6-5 to TRBJ2-5; D is uncertain. CDR3 size: 14 residues. In germline, CDR1 is MNHEY, CDR2 SVGAGI. The V end lost 0 bases, the J end lost 1 base, and 6 bases lay between the germline ends. CDR3 bases: TGTGCCAGCAGTTACTCGGGCCTCCAAGAGACCCAGTACTTC. The encoded protein is CASSYSGLQETQYF.

This clonotype was counted a few times. V and J are TRBV7-6 and TRBJ2-2, with 10 bases aligning to TRBD1. CDR1 is SGHVS and CDR2 is FNYEAQ in the germline V gene. Trimming at V came to 4 bases and at J to 6 bases, leaving 8 bases not matched to a gene. The CDR3 is 16 residues long. The CDR3 bases are TGTGCCAGCAGCTCCCGACCGGGACAGGGGTCCGGGGAGCTGTTTTTT. This sequence encodes CASSSRPGQGSGELFF.

The rearrangement joins TRBV3-1 to TRBJ2-7; TRBD1 matches at 7 bases. Unmatched junction bases numbered 10, after V lost 2 bases and J lost 6 bases. This CDR3 is built from 15 residues. The V gene's germline CDR1 is LGHDT and CDR2 YNNKEL (reference sequence). The CDR3 loop is CASSQWESGGAEQYF. The CDR3 DNA reads TGTGCCAGCAGCCAATGGGAGTCAGGGGGTGCCGAGCAGTACTTC.

This clonotype was seen ten or more times. This chain connects TRBV27 to TRBJ2-1, with 13 bases lining up with TRBD2. The junction had 7 bases not matched to a gene; V was cut back by 6 bases and J by 5 bases. CDR1 is MNHEY, CDR2 SMNVEV, per germline (reference sequence). The length of the CDR3 is 16 residues. The CDR3 loop is CASRKLAGGSNNEQFF. The DNA of the CDR3 is TGTGCCAGCAGGAAACTAGCGGGGGGGAGTAACAATGAGCAGTTCTTC.

In this sample, this clonotype turned up a few times. J is TRBJ2-1 and V is TRBV4-1, with 8 bases identical to TRBD2. Germline trimming cut 5 bases from V and 4 bases from J; bases unmatched to any gene: 13. Germline assignment: CDR1 MGHRA and CDR2 YSYEKL. CDR3 length: 17 residues. DNA for the CDR3: TGCGCCAGCAGCGGGCGCCTATATAGCGGGAAATACAATGAGCAGTTCTTC. Amino acid sequence: CASSGRLYSGKYNEQFF.

The chain recombines TRBV7-9 with TRBJ1-2, with unresolved D. Germline CDR1 is SEHNR and CDR2 is FQNEAQ (reference sequence). The germline V and J ends were trimmed by 0 bases and 8 bases, with 7 bases remaining between them. The CDR3 extends over 12 amino acids. In nucleotides, the CDR3 is TGTGCCAGCAGCTTAGCCGCGGGGGGCTACACCTTC. This translates into CASSLAAGGYTF.

Only a few counts were recorded for this clonotype. The J gene is TRBJ2-3, the V gene TRBV7-9; TRBD1 agrees at 9 bases. CDR3 length equals 17 residues. Losses at the gene ends were 5 bases for V and 3 bases for J; bases not matched to a gene: 12. Germline V CDR1 and CDR2: SEHNR, FQNEAQ (reference sequence). CDR3 in DNA: TGTGCCAGCAGCCGCCGACTCAAGGACAGGGGAACAGATACGCAGTATTTT. Amino acid sequence: CASSRRLKDRGTDTQYF.

The chain carries TRBV29-1 and TRBJ2-5; no definite D call. Germline assignment: CDR1 SQVTM and CDR2 ANQGSEA. The CDR3 loop spans 13 amino acids. Trimming left V 0 bases short and J 5 bases short, with 10 bases between. The CDR3 DNA reads as TGCAGCGTTGAAGATCGTAACAGCGAGACCCAGTACTTC. It yields the protein CSVEDRNSETQYF.

This clonotype was counted between two and nine times. The V gene is TRBV12-3 or TRBV12-4, the J gene TRBJ2-1; D is unclear. The CDR3 sequence is 15 residues long. Trimming removed 6 bases from V and 0 bases from J, with 12 bases in between. The CDR3 sequence: CASRPPGSSYNEQFF. The CDR3 bases are TGTGCCAGCAGACCTCCGGGCAGCTCCTACAATGAGCAGTTCTTC.

This chain joins TRBV4-3 and TRBJ2-1; D possibly corresponds to TRBD2 (6 bases). The CDR3 is 17 amino acids. Trimming pared 0 bases from V and 6 bases from J, leaving 18 bases between. Germline V CDR1 and CDR2: LGHNA, YSLEER. The CDR3 protein is CASSQDEAGVGGNEQFF. The CDR3 DNA follows: TGCGCCAGCAGCCAAGACGAGGCCGGGGTCGGGGGCAATGAGCAGTTCTTC.

This clonotype was detected a few times. The rearrangement joins TRBV4-3 to TRBJ2-3; 13 bases map to TRBD2. V was pared by 4 bases and J by 2 bases, with 9 bases of the junction left unmatched. Germline V gene data show CDR1 as LGHNA and CDR2 as YSLEER. The CDR3 has 18 residues. The CDR3 protein is CASSLRTSGSASTDTQYF. The CDR3, as DNA: TGCGCCAGCAGCCTCCGGACTAGCGGGAGCGCCTCCACAGATACGCAGTATTTT.

The rearrangement links TRBV10-3 to TRBJ2-1; possibly TRBD1 or TRBD2 for D (5 bases each). The CDR3 consists of 15 residues. Germline values: CDR1 ENHRY, CDR2 SYGVKD. Trimming took 4 bases from V and 4 from J, leaving 14 bases between them. CDR3 coding DNA: TGTGCCATCAGTGTTGGGGGTTCGGCATACAATGAGCAGTTCTTC. Protein: CAISVGGSAYNEQFF.

The chain joins TRBV3-1 to TRBJ2-1; D is tentatively TRBD1 or TRBD2 (7 bases each). The CDR3 length is 14 residues. In germline, CDR1 is LGHDT, CDR2 YNNKEL (reference sequence). Trimming cost V 3 bases and J 6 bases, with 12 bases left between them. The CDR3 nucleotides are TGTGCCAGCAGCCACACAGGGGAGGGCAATGAGCAGTTCTTC. The encoded protein is CASSHTGEGNEQFF.

The V call is TRBV5-1, the J call TRBJ1-2; D might be TRBD1 (5 bases). Germline CDR1 is SGHRS and CDR2 is YFSETQ. This CDR3 is built from 15 residues. V lost 7 bases, J lost 7 bases, and 23 bases lay in between. CDR3: CASRRWWGFGAGYTF. For the CDR3, the DNA is TGCGCCAGCCGCCGATGGTGGGGGTTTGGGGCTGGCTACACCTTC.

This clonotype was counted between two and nine times. The chain carries TRBV29-1 and TRBJ2-3; no clear D. The V gene lost 5 bases and the J gene lost 2 bases, with 5 bases spanning the gap. This CDR3 region has 11 residues. The V gene's germline CDR1 is SQVTM and CDR2 ANQGSEA. CDR3 nucleotides: TGCAGCGTTCTGGCCACAGATACGCAGTATTTT. It yields the protein CSVLATDTQYF.

The chain uses TRBV12-3 or TRBV12-4 and TRBJ2-1, with TRBD2 matching over 8 bases. The V segment lost 5 bases and the J segment 12 bases; nucleotides outside the gene matches: 3. The CDR3 loop spans 11 amino acids. The CDR3, as DNA: TGTGCCAGCAGTCCGGGACTAGGGCAGTTCTTC. This sequence encodes CASSPGLGQFF.